These T cell receptor beta chains were read from a single sample in a study of T cell responses to AZD1222 COVID-19 vaccine. Clones were sequenced by immunoSEQ multiplex PCR, and TCRdb holds only the in-frame ones, with some missing. The sample has around 170,000 clones, approximately 89% seen once. The material sequenced was peripheral blood, taken on day 0 of AZD1222 vaccination. The receptors were sampled from an adult in good health. Each CDR3 is given with its conserved first and last residue. The D gene is left open where the match is weak.

j_call d_call v_call cdr3_aa
TRBJ1-5 . TRBV18 CASSPDTQGKTDRRGQPQHF
TRBJ2-1 TRBD1 TRBV24-1 CATSDHRGPTGEQFF
TRBJ2-4 . TRBV30 CAWSLQQAKNIQYF
TRBJ2-1 . TRBV9 CASSGSLAYITHNEQFF
TRBJ2-1 . TRBV9 CASSAGRVANEQFF
TRBJ2-3 . TRBV5-4 CASSYSSDPSTDTQYF
TRBJ2-7 TRBD2 TRBV11-2 CASSLAPAGLGLSSYEQYF
TRBJ1-4 . TRBV5-4 CASSLSQATNEKLFF
TRBJ2-1 . TRBV10-3 CAISEYNEQFF
TRBJ2-5 TRBD1 TRBV6-1 CASSARQGGHQETQYF
TRBJ1-5 . TRBV6-4 CASSVSGNQPQHF
TRBJ1-2 TRBD1 TRBV7-3 CASSPNSGTAGIDYTF
TRBJ2-1 TRBD1 TRBV18 CASSPPYRGNEQFF
TRBJ1-1 TRBD1 TRBV9 CASSPRTGATEAFF
TRBJ2-7 TRBD2 TRBV5-1 CASSLGYSGRAYEQYF
TRBJ2-5 TRBD2 TRBV27 CASSLGVAGQETQYF
TRBJ1-6 . TRBV21-1 CASSNEQGSYNSPLHF
TRBJ1-1 . TRBV18 CASSPGPSRVGASEAFF